A single sample gave rise to the 23 T cell receptor beta chains below, sequenced in a study of post-analysis software for immune sequencing data. Study observations and caveats: Higher frequency in patients than in controls was seen for 5 or 6 TRBV segments, with TRBV5-6, TRBV5-1 and TRBV20-1 among them.

Sequencing libraries made from TCR beta cDNA carried unique molecular identifiers. In TCRdb, the PCR reads were re-called with MiXCR into one record per CDR3 protein. This table has roughly 700,000 distinct CDR3 sequences, roughly 27% appearing once. No antigen has been assigned to these receptors. Sample: blood. The receptors derive from a girl aged 5-17 years with multiple sclerosis.

This chain joins TRBV20-1 and TRBJ2-5, with 15 bases identical to TRBD2. Germline values: CDR1 DFQATT, CDR2 SNEGSKA (reference sequence). Trimming took 6 bases from V and 1 from J; bases not matched to a gene: 6. The CDR3 is 16 residues long. DNA for the CDR3: TGCAGTGCAGGGACTAGCGGGAGGCGCCTCCAAGAGACCCAGTACTTC. Protein: CSAGTSGRRLQETQYF.

A remark on this clonotype: Compared with germline, one end of the junction differs, possibly owing to a read error. The rearrangement uses TRBV2 and TRBJ2-1; TRBD1 aligns across 12 bases. Per germline, CDR1 SNHLY and CDR2 FYNNEI. This CDR3 spans 15 amino acids. The CDR3 coding sequence is TGTGCCGGCAGTAGGGACAGGGGGCGCTCTGGTGAGCAGTTCTTC. This translates into CAGSRDRGRSGEQFF.

This clonotype was detected ten times or more. This sequence joins TRBV5-1 and TRBJ1-2; tentatively, D is TRBD1 (6 bases). The V gene lost 5 bases and the J gene lost 8 bases, with 13 bases spanning the gap. CDR3 length: 12 amino acids. CDR1 and CDR2 (germline): SGHRS, YFSETQ. The CDR3 here is CASSPGQHGYTF. The CDR3 DNA reads TGCGCCAGCAGTCCGGGACAACACGGCTACACCTTC.

V gene TRBV2 combines with J gene TRBJ1-4, with TRBD1 as a possible D gene (5 bases). Germline values: CDR1 SNHLY, CDR2 FYNNEI. The CDR3 sequence is 16 residues long. V was trimmed by 4 bases and J by 2 bases, leaving 14 bases between them. The CDR3 DNA reads as TGTGCCAGCAGTGTTGGGACTGGGCAGACTAATGAAAAACTGTTTTTT. The encoded protein is CASSVGTGQTNEKLFF.

This clonotype was counted between two and nine times. V gene TRBV7-9 combines with J gene TRBJ1-2, with 8 bases identical to TRBD1. V was clipped by 3 bases and J by 4 bases; unmatched bases: 4. This CDR3 comprises 14 residues. CDR1 and CDR2 from the germline V gene are SEHNR and FQNEAQ (reference sequence). The CDR3 nucleotides are TGTGCCAGCAGCTTTGCAGGGGGCACCTATGGCTACACCTTC. Its translation: CASSFAGGTYGYTF.

The chain couples TRBV9 to TRBJ1-2; D ambiguous. The CDR3 runs 13 residues. Trimming left V 0 bases short and J 4 bases short, with 7 bases between. Per the germline V gene, CDR1 is SGDLS and CDR2 is YYNGEE. CDR3 protein: CASSVAGRYGYTF. CDR3 DNA sequence: TGTGCCAGCAGCGTAGCAGGCCGCTATGGCTACACCTTC.

This sequence joins TRBV3-1 and TRBJ2-5; 8 nucleotides align to TRBD1. The V and J ends lost 4 bases and 5 bases, in that order; junction bases with no gene match: 6. The V gene's germline CDR1 is LGHDT and CDR2 YNNKEL (reference sequence). The CDR3 length is 14 residues. CDR3: CASSPYTGGETQYF. The CDR3, as DNA: TGTGCCAGCAGCCCATATACAGGGGGGGAGACCCAGTACTTC.

This chain joins TRBV29-1 and TRBJ1-1; D possibly corresponds to TRBD1 (6 bases). This CDR3 comprises 16 residues. CDR1 SQVTM and CDR2 ANQGSEA come from the germline V gene. The ends were cut back, 4 bases at V and 0 bases at J, with 18 bases in the middle. The CDR3 DNA sequence: TGCAGCGTTGCCAGACAGGCGGCCCTCATGAACACTGAAGCTTTCTTT. Its protein product is CSVARQAALMNTEAFF.

This clonotype was found many times. The V call is TRBV20-1, the J call TRBJ1-2; the match to TRBD1 covers 7 bases. The ends lost 8 bases at V and 3 bases at J; junction bases unmatched: 9. The germline CDR1 and CDR2 sequences are DFQATT and SNEGSKA (reference sequence). The length of the CDR3 is 13 residues. The CDR3 sequence is CSPTGESHYGYTF. CDR3 in DNA: TGCAGTCCCACAGGGGAGAGTCACTATGGCTACACCTTC.

The chain combines TRBV29-1 with TRBJ1-4, with D perhaps matching TRBD1 (6 bases). This CDR3 is 13 amino acids long. V was shortened by 7 bases and J by 8 bases, with 17 bases between the two germline ends. CDR1 and CDR2 (germline): SQVTM, ANQGSEA. Written as DNA, the CDR3 is TGCAGCGCCCAGGCAGGGGAACGAGAAAAACTGTTTTTT. This translates into CSAQAGEREKLFF.

The V call is TRBV6-1, the J call TRBJ2-7, with D possibly matching TRBD2 (6 bases). Deletions cut 10 bases from V and 2 bases from J, with 21 bases between. CDR1 and CDR2 from the germline V gene are MNHNS and SASEGT. This CDR3 comprises 15 residues. The CDR3 DNA sequence: TGTGCCACCAGACTTGAAGGAGGGGACCCCTACGAGCAGTACTTC. The encoded protein is CATRLEGGDPYEQYF.

This clonotype occurred a few times. The chain links TRBV29-1 to TRBJ2-1; a weak D match, TRBD2 (6 bases). Germline V gives CDR1 SQVTM, CDR2 ANQGSEA. V lost 7 bases and J lost 14, with 15 bases in between. The CDR3 is 10 residues long. The DNA for the CDR3 is TGCAGCGGCCGGGACTTGGAGGAGTTCTTC. It codes for CSGRDLEEFF.

This chain connects TRBV20-1 to TRBJ2-1, with D possibly called TRBD1 or TRBD2 (7 bases each). This CDR3 has 12 residues. Germline CDR1 and CDR2: DFQATT and SNEGSKA (reference sequence). Trimming pared 2 bases from V and 12 bases from J, leaving 14 bases between. CDR3 in DNA: TGCAGTGCTAGACGCGACAGGGAGGGGCAGTTCTTC. Its protein product is CSARRDREGQFF.

This clonotype was seen many times. This chain uses TRBV29-1 with TRBJ2-7; D is unclear. Looked up from germline, CDR1 is SQVTM and CDR2 is ANQGSEA. V gave up 3 bases and J gave up 0 bases, with 9 bases separating them. The CDR3 has 13 amino acids. CDR3 sequence: CSVDGGSSYEQYF. The DNA for the CDR3 is TGCAGCGTTGACGGCGGAAGCTCCTACGAGCAGTACTTC.

The chain links TRBV29-1 to TRBJ1-2; TRBD1 aligns across 7 bases. This CDR3 has 16 residues. Germline lookup yields CDR1 SQVTM and CDR2 ANQGSEA. V lost 4 bases to trimming and J lost 1 base; unmatched junction nucleotides: 12. This CDR3 is CSVVLTRGQSNYGYTF. In nucleotides, the CDR3 is TGCAGCGTTGTTCTGACCCGGGGACAGAGTAACTATGGCTACACCTTC.

This chain connects TRBV20-1 to TRBJ1-5; no firm D call. The CDR3 has 16 amino acids. Trimming took 0 bases from V and 0 from J, leaving 12 bases between them. CDR1 and CDR2 (germline): DFQATT, SNEGSKA (reference sequence). The CDR3 is CSARDGRTTSNQPQHF. As DNA, the CDR3 is TGCAGTGCTAGAGATGGAAGGACGACTAGCAATCAGCCCCAGCATTTT.

This clonotype has only a few counts. The V call is TRBV6-1, the J call TRBJ2-7; 13 nucleotides line up with TRBD2. The CDR3 runs 15 residues. Trimming at V came to 4 bases and at J to 3 bases, leaving 3 bases not matched to a gene. Germline V gene lookup returns CDR1 MNHNS and CDR2 SASEGT. The CDR3 loop is CASSGGLAGLYEQYF. CDR3 DNA: TGTGCCAGCAGTGGGGGACTAGCGGGACTCTACGAGCAGTACTTC.

This chain links TRBV29-1 with TRBJ1-1; D not certain. Germline V gives CDR1 SQVTM, CDR2 ANQGSEA. Trimming shortened V by 4 bases and J by 1 base, and 4 bases separated the two germline ends. The CDR3 has 11 residues. The chain's CDR3 is CSVGQNTEAFF. The CDR3 DNA follows: TGCAGCGTTGGACAGAACACTGAAGCTTTCTTT.

The genes are TRBV20-1 and TRBJ2-5; D is possibly TRBD2 (6 bases). V lost 1 base, J lost 7 bases, and 16 bases lay in between. The CDR3 has 14 amino acids. Per the germline V gene, CDR1 is DFQATT and CDR2 is SNEGSKA (reference sequence). CDR3 sequence reads: CSARVSGLGWTQYF. The CDR3 DNA follows: TGCAGTGCTAGAGTTAGCGGCCTTGGGTGGACCCAGTACTTC.

This clonotype was recorded many times. The V gene is TRBV10-3, the J gene TRBJ2-4; D perhaps matches TRBD2 (5 bases). V gave up 3 bases and J gave up 7 bases, with 19 bases separating them. CDR1 is ENHRY, CDR2 SYGVKD, per germline. The CDR3 spans 16 residues. The CDR3 region has the DNA TGTGCCATCAGTGATGGAAGCGGCAGATTGAGCAACATTCAGTACTTC. Protein: CAISDGSGRLSNIQYF.

This chain links TRBV6-6 with TRBJ1-2; 9 bases are shared with TRBD1. The J segment lost 8 bases and the V segment lost 8 bases, leaving 6 bases of the junction unmatched. CDR1 MNHNY and CDR2 SVGAGI come from the germline V gene (reference sequence). The CDR3 loop spans 12 amino acids. The DNA for the CDR3 is TGTGCCAGCGAACAGGGGGCTCGGGGCTACACCTTC. Translating gives CASEQGARGYTF.

The chain recombines TRBV7-2 with TRBJ1-1, with D perhaps matching TRBD1 (5 bases). Germline V gene sequence: CDR1 SGHTA, CDR2 FQGNSA. V shed 0 bases and J shed 11 bases, with 19 bases lying between them. CDR3 length: 15 residues. CDR3 in amino acids: CASSLAPGPNTGAFF. DNA of the CDR3: TGTGCCAGCAGCTTAGCCCCGGGACCCAATACCGGGGCTTTCTTT.

Worth noting for this clonotype: A read error may explain this, as a much larger clone is one base away. The DNA of the CDR3 is TGTGCCGGCAGCCAAGCGGGACAGGGATGGGTTGAGCAGTTCTTC. This codes for CAGSQAGQGWVEQFF. The chain joins TRBV3-1 to TRBJ2-1; 9 bases fit TRBD1. CDR1 is LGHDT, CDR2 YNNKEL, per germline (reference sequence). There are 15 residues in the CDR3.